The T cell receptor (beta chain) under discussion was sequenced for a study of blood T cell repertoires in COVID-19. Looking at the study overall: The United States, Italy and Spain were the sources of the acute and convalescent COVID-19 samples. The analysed material was cDNA or gDNA that came from T cells, B-cell-depleted T cells, or PBMCs.

Original data processing: Reference gene primers were amplified, and this amplification served to estimate nucleated cell counts. The assay was immunoSEQ multiplex PCR, and TCRdb's table has in-frame clones only and misses some. The V and J calls and clone size are taken from that table; D and trimming were inferred from the DNA. The sample includes over 250,000 clones, roughly 85% of them seen just once. From germline, CDR1 is LNHNV and CDR2 YYDKDF (reference sequence). Losses at the gene ends were 4 bases for V and 0 bases for J; bases not matched to a gene: 12. The CDR3 consists of 17 residues. Sequencing was carried out using peripheral blood. V usage is TRBV15 and J usage is TRBJ2-7; 7 nucleotides align to TRBD1. This receptor was taken from a man aged 50-60 years with active or convalescent COVID-19. The CDR3 DNA reads TGTGCCACCAGCACAAAGGGGACAGCAACTATCTCCTACGAGCAGTACTTC. Amino acid sequence: CATSTKGTATISYEQYF.